These 32 T cell receptor beta chains were sequenced from one sample in a study of OX40 agonist ivuxolimab in advanced cancers. The method behind the library was the immunoSEQ multiplex PCR assay. TCRdb's version of the immuneACCESS table is confined to in-frame rearrangements and falls short of the full clone set. An unresolved V gene accounts for under half of the shortfall where checked; the remainder is of unknown origin. The sample records more than 50,000 clones, 85% of which are singletons. Of the sample, 3% to 4% falls within the top ten clones. The sequenced sample was CD4+ or CD8+ T cells sorted from blood, obtained in a trial of the OX40 agonist ivuxolimab. These receptors were taken from an adult with an advanced solid tumor such as melanoma, head and neck, liver or kidney cancer.

This sequence joins TRBV28 and TRBJ2-7; a possible D gene is TRBD1 (7 bases). The CDR3 extends over 16 amino acids. Trimming pared 1 base from V and 3 bases from J, leaving 16 bases between. Germline assignment: CDR1 MDHEN and CDR2 SYDVKM. CDR3 bases: TGTGCCAGCAGTTTATTTTCGGCGGGACAGCACTACGAGCAGTACTTC. Translating it yields CASSLFSAGQHYEQYF.

This chain joins TRBV2 and TRBJ1-6; the D is unclear. Germline values: CDR1 SNHLY, CDR2 FYNNEI. The V end lost 7 bases, the J end lost 0 bases, and 10 bases lay between the germline ends. The CDR3 covers 15 residues. In DNA, the CDR3 is TGTGCCAGCATGAGGGAAGGCTCCTATAATTCACCCCTCCACTTT. It specifies CASMREGSYNSPLHF.

The J gene is TRBJ2-1, the V gene TRBV6-5, with TRBD1 identical over 7 bases. The trim removed 7 bases at V and 5 bases at J, leaving 5 bases unmatched. CDR1 MNHEY and CDR2 SVGAGI come from the germline V gene. CDR3 length: 13 amino acids. CDR3 sequence: CASTGTVHNEQFF. CDR3 DNA: TGTGCCAGCACTGGGACAGTACACAATGAGCAGTTCTTC.

The chain recombines TRBV29-1 with TRBJ2-7, with D tentatively TRBD1 or TRBD2 (5 bases each). This CDR3 has 13 amino acids. Germline lookup yields CDR1 SQVTM and CDR2 ANQGSEA. Deletions cut 1 base from V and 1 base from J, with 8 bases between. CDR3 protein: CSVEGQRSYEQYF. The CDR3 bases are TGCAGCGTTGAAGGACAGCGGTCCTACGAGCAGTACTTC.

The CDR3 region has the DNA TGTGCCAGTAGTATTGGAGGGTCGAACACCGGGGAGCTGTTTTTT. Its translation: CASSIGGSNTGELFF. This rearrangement joins TRBV19 to TRBJ2-2; a possible D gene is TRBD2 (6 bases). Germline-derived CDR1 and CDR2 are LNHDA and SQIVND (reference sequence). Deletions cut 3 bases from V and 0 bases from J, with 8 bases between. The CDR3 spans 15 residues.

The genes are TRBV5-1 and TRBJ2-2, with TRBD1 matching 8 bases. The trim removed 10 bases at V and 2 bases at J, leaving 10 bases unmatched. Germline V gene sequence: CDR1 SGHRS, CDR2 YFSETQ. The CDR3 has 15 residues. The CDR3 protein is CAGRQGIVNTGELFF. CDR3 sequence (DNA): TGCGCCGGCCGACAGGGGATTGTTAACACCGGGGAGCTGTTTTTT.

The rearrangement links TRBV6-4 to TRBJ2-3; perhaps TRBD2 as D (7 bases). V gave up 0 bases and J gave up 6 bases, with 13 bases separating them. Germline V gives CDR1 MRHNA, CDR2 SNTAGT. The CDR3 length is 15 residues. The CDR3 reads CASSDSPAGADTQYF. Written as DNA, the CDR3 is TGTGCCAGCAGTGACTCCCCCGCGGGGGCGGATACGCAGTATTTT.

The chain employs TRBV7-2 and TRBJ2-5, with D tentatively TRBD2 (5 bases). Germline V lookup: CDR1 SGHTA, CDR2 FQGNSA. Trimming removed 1 base at V and 5 bases at J, with 8 bases between. This CDR3 spans 13 amino acids. CDR3 protein: CASSLGTRETQYF. As DNA, the CDR3 is TGTGCCAGCAGCTTAGGGACTCGGGAGACCCAGTACTTC.

The rearrangement uses TRBV9 and TRBJ1-1; the D is unclear. The germline V gene has CDR1 SGDLS and CDR2 YYNGEE. The CDR3 covers 15 residues. With 2 bases removed from V and 0 bases from J, the gap between germline ends came to 11 bases. CDR3 bases: TGTGCCAGCAGCGTCCTGGCAGATTTGAACACTGAAGCTTTCTTT. Translated, it gives CASSVLADLNTEAFF.

The chain joins TRBV19 to TRBJ2-7; possible D gene TRBD1, 5 bases. This CDR3 comprises 14 residues. Germline CDR1 reads LNHDA; CDR2 reads SQIVND (reference sequence). V was cut by 3 bases and J by 2 bases, with 11 bases left in between. Written as DNA, the CDR3 is TGTGCCAGTAGTATTTTCTCAGGGCCCTACGAGCAGTACTTC. Its translation is CASSIFSGPYEQYF.

This clone occurred a few times. The V gene is TRBV2, the J gene TRBJ1-5; D is undetermined. Trimming removed 5 bases at V and 1 base at J, with 12 bases between. CDR1 and CDR2 from the germline V gene are SNHLY and FYNNEI. This CDR3 is built from 15 residues. The CDR3 region is CASSPRVLSNQPQHF. The CDR3 DNA reads as TGTGCCAGCAGTCCGCGGGTCTTGAGCAATCAGCCCCAGCATTTT.

The chain is built from TRBV5-1 and TRBJ2-5, with D maybe TRBD1 (5 bases). In germline, CDR1 is SGHRS, CDR2 YFSETQ. Trimming removed 1 base from V and 2 bases from J, with 9 bases in between. The CDR3 sequence is 14 residues long. The CDR3 bases are TGCGCCAGCAGCTTGATCCCAGGGCAAGAGACCCAGTACTTC. Translation gives CASSLIPGQETQYF.

The rearrangement links TRBV5-4 to TRBJ2-1; D is unresolved. The CDR3 length is 15 residues. The V gene's germline CDR1 is SGHNT and CDR2 YYREEE (reference sequence). Deletions cut 1 base from V and 0 bases from J, with 8 bases between. CDR3 sequence (DNA): TGTGCCAGCAGCTTGCAATTGAGCTCCTACAATGAGCAGTTCTTC. Encoded protein: CASSLQLSSYNEQFF.

The rearrangement links TRBV11-2 to TRBJ2-7, with 11 bases identical to TRBD2. The CDR3 has 16 residues. V was clipped by 5 bases and J by 2 bases; unmatched bases: 8. Germline CDR1 and CDR2: SGHAT and FQNNGV. CDR3 loop: CASSDVGTSGAYEQYF. CDR3 in DNA: TGTGCCAGCAGCGACGTCGGGACTAGCGGAGCCTACGAGCAGTACTTC.

V gene TRBV27 combines with J gene TRBJ1-5, with 7 nucleotides matching TRBD1. V shed 8 bases and J 6 bases; nucleotides not matched to a gene: 10. CDR1 and CDR2 from the germline V gene are MNHEY and SMNVEV (reference sequence). The CDR3 runs 14 residues. The CDR3 region is CASALGGEIQPQHF. The DNA for the CDR3 is TGTGCCAGCGCCTTAGGGGGCGAAATTCAGCCCCAGCATTTT.

The gene calls are TRBV18 and TRBJ1-4; D remains unclear. This CDR3 region has 13 residues. V was cut by 1 base and J by 4 bases, with 4 bases left in between. Germline-derived CDR1 and CDR2 are KGHSH and LQKENI. The CDR3 sequence is CASSPQGNEKLFF. The CDR3 DNA follows: TGTGCCAGCTCACCACAGGGTAATGAAAAACTGTTTTTT.

The chain is built from TRBV5-1 and TRBJ2-5; no reliable D call. CDR3 length: 13 residues. From germline, CDR1 is SGHRS and CDR2 YFSETQ. Trimming removed 0 bases from V and 2 bases from J, with 5 bases in between. The CDR3 sequence is CASSLVFQETQYF. Written as DNA, the CDR3 is TGCGCCAGCAGCTTGGTTTTTCAAGAGACCCAGTACTTC. The full variable domain, its missing parts supplied by reference TRBV5-1 and TRBJ2-5, is KAGVTQTPRYLIKTRGQQVTLSCSPISGHRSVSWYQQTPGQGLQFLFEYFSETQRNKGNFPGRFSGRQFSNSRSEMNVSTLELGDSALYLCASSLVFQETQYFGPGTRLLVL.

The chain employs TRBV18 and TRBJ1-1; D uncertain. This CDR3 is built from 14 residues. V dropped 0 bases and J dropped 5 bases, with 10 bases sitting between them. Germline lookup yields CDR1 KGHSH and CDR2 LQKENI. CDR3 sequence reads: CASSPPSVMTEAFF. The DNA of the CDR3 is TGTGCCAGCTCACCACCTTCAGTGATGACTGAAGCTTTCTTT.

The chain links TRBV28 to TRBJ2-5; 8 nucleotides agree with TRBD1. The CDR3 has 13 residues. J lost 7 bases, V lost 6 bases, and 7 bases had no gene match. Germline V gene lookup returns CDR1 MDHEN and CDR2 SYDVKM. CDR3 in amino acids: CASRNGQGGTQYF. The CDR3 nucleotides are TGTGCCAGCAGAAACGGACAGGGAGGGACCCAGTACTTC.

This clone was recorded once. The chain is built from TRBV7-2 and TRBJ1-1, with TRBD1 as a possible D gene (6 bases). CDR3 size: 14 residues. V was cut by 6 bases and J by 3 bases, with 14 bases left in between. Germline V gives CDR1 SGHTA, CDR2 FQGNSA. This CDR3 is CASRLQGGDTEAFF. The CDR3 bases are TGTGCCAGCAGATTACAGGGAGGGGACACTGAAGCTTTCTTT.

This rearrangement joins TRBV6-5 to TRBJ1-5; D is unclear. The V end was cut by 0 bases, the J end by 1 base, with 10 bases between. The CDR3 is 16 residues long. The germline V gene encodes CDR1 MNHEY and CDR2 SVGAGI. CDR3 DNA sequence: TGTGCCAGCAGTTACTCGAGTTCGGGGAGCAATCAGCCCCAGCATTTT. It specifies CASSYSSSGSNQPQHF.

The chain employs TRBV28 and TRBJ2-2; D possibly matches TRBD1 or TRBD2 (6 bases each). This CDR3 is built from 15 residues. Germline V lookup: CDR1 MDHEN, CDR2 SYDVKM. The germline V and J ends were trimmed by 6 bases and 7 bases, with 18 bases remaining between them. As DNA, the CDR3 is TGTGCCAGCAGGCGGGGAGCGGGCAGGGGCGGGGAGCTGTTTTTT. Translation: CASRRGAGRGGELFF.

The chain joins TRBV23-1 to TRBJ2-7; 7 bases line up with TRBD1. TRBV23-1 is placed among ORFs of uncertain function. The V gene end was trimmed by 3 bases and the J gene end by 2 bases; junction bases not matched to a gene: 7. The CDR3 has 15 amino acids. As DNA, the CDR3 is TGCGCCAGCAGTCATAAACAGGGGACCCCCTACGAGCAGTACTTC. Translated: CASSHKQGTPYEQYF.

This chain joins TRBV4-1 and TRBJ1-4; D unresolved. The germline gives CDR1 MGHRA, CDR2 YSYEKL. Trimming took off 4 bases at V and 0 bases at J, with 12 bases between the two ends. This CDR3 contains 16 residues. The CDR3 nucleotides are TGCGCCAGCAGCCCCCCCCCGGGGTCAACTAATGAAAAACTGTTTTTT. This codes for CASSPPPGSTNEKLFF.

The rearrangement joins TRBV14 to TRBJ2-1; 11 nucleotides line up with TRBD2. Per the germline V gene, CDR1 is SGHDN and CDR2 is FVKESK. The CDR3 sequence is 16 residues long. The ends lost 3 bases at V and 4 bases at J; junction bases unmatched: 5. Here the CDR3 DNA reads TGTGCCAGCAGCCATCTTAGCGGGAGGGAATACAATGAGCAGTTCTTC. Amino acid sequence: CASSHLSGREYNEQFF.

This clone has a single count. The chain uses TRBV2 and TRBJ1-1; no clear D gene. The germline V gene encodes CDR1 SNHLY and CDR2 FYNNEI. The CDR3 is 13 residues long. Trimming left V 5 bases short and J 4 bases short, with 11 bases between. The CDR3: CASSFSYGTEAFF. The CDR3 DNA is TGTGCCAGCAGTTTCTCCTACGGCACTGAAGCTTTCTTT.

On this clone itself: The junction departs from germline at one end; a sequencing error may be responsible. The chain employs TRBV6-5 and TRBJ2-7; TRBD1 might be the D (5 bases). The germline V gene encodes CDR1 MNHEY and CDR2 SVGAGI. The CDR3 length is 13 residues. The CDR3 DNA sequence: TGTGCCAGCAGTTACTCCCCGGCAGGGTCAAGGCACTTC. Its translation: CASSYSPAGSRHF.

V usage is TRBV6-6 and J usage is TRBJ1-6; perhaps TRBD1 as D (6 bases). Germline CDR1 reads MNHNY; CDR2 reads SVGAGI (reference sequence). The CDR3 runs 13 residues. Trimming took off 9 bases at V and 9 bases at J, with 15 bases between the two ends. CDR3 residues: CASRGDIGSPLHF. CDR3 in DNA: TGTGCCAGTAGGGGGGATATCGGTTCACCCCTCCACTTT.

The rearrangement links TRBV5-4 to TRBJ2-2, with D tentatively TRBD1 (5 bases). Germline CDR1 and CDR2: SGHNT and YYREEE (reference sequence). V lost 2 bases and J lost 7, with 18 bases in between. The CDR3 runs 16 residues. CDR3 nucleotides: TGTGCCAGCAGCTTACGGCGTCAGGGTATTTTCGGGGAGCTGTTTTTT. It specifies CASSLRRQGIFGELFF. Based on the CDR3 plus reference TRBV5-4 and TRBJ2-2, the full variable domain is ETGVTQSPTHLIKTRGQQVTLRCSSQSGHNTVSWYQQALGQGPQFIFQYYREEENGRGNFPPRFSGLQFPNYSSELNVNALELDDSALYLCASSLRRQGIFGELFFGEGSRLTVL.

The V call is TRBV7-3, the J call TRBJ2-1; D is ambiguous. CDR3 length: 13 amino acids. V was cut by 2 bases and J by 5 bases, with 7 bases left in between. Germline CDR1 is SGHTA and CDR2 is FQGTGA. The CDR3 loop reads CASSLAINNEQFF. CDR3 in DNA: TGTGCCAGCAGCTTAGCGATTAACAATGAGCAGTTCTTC.

V usage is TRBV19 and J usage is TRBJ2-5, with D possibly called TRBD1 or TRBD2 (5 bases each). The CDR3 is made up of 16 amino acids. Trimming removed 3 bases from V and 2 bases from J, with 16 bases in between. Per germline, CDR1 LNHDA and CDR2 SQIVND (reference sequence). The CDR3 region is CASSIGPGARQETQYF. The CDR3 nucleotides are TGTGCCAGTAGTATCGGTCCCGGGGCCAGACAAGAGACCCAGTACTTC.

The V call is TRBV6-1, the J call TRBJ2-7; no clear D. The CDR3 contains 14 residues. Trimming took off 3 bases at V and 2 bases at J, with 11 bases between the two ends. CDR1 is MNHNS, CDR2 SASEGT, per germline. CDR3 in DNA: TGTGCCAGCAGTGATATAGTCACCCCCTACGAGCAGTACTTC. It is translated as CASSDIVTPYEQYF.